Described below is a single T cell receptor beta chain sequence and its context. The V and J ends lost 6 bases and 0 bases respectively, with 13 bases between them. Germline assignment: CDR1 MRHNA and CDR2 SNTAGT. This CDR3 is 15 amino acids long. These data belong to a study of blood T cell repertoires in COVID-19. Background on the study: Samples came from the United States, Italy and Spain, spanning acute and convalescent COVID-19. In each case, the material was cDNA or gDNA derived from T cells, B-cell-depleted T cells, or PBMCs.

Recruits, aged 18 to 89 years, lived in 24 US areas. The study counted Cohort 3 donors as recovered given two negative PCRs, clearance, or symptom resolution. Assay used: immunoSEQ multiplex PCR; TCRdb lists only in-frame clones, some missing. Here the sample spans 250,000 to 400,000 clones, roughly 90% being singletons. The chain couples TRBV6-4 to TRBJ2-3; a weak D match, TRBD2 (5 bases). The receptor's source is a man aged 60 to 69 who had recovered from COVID-19. Sequenced input: PBMCs or T cells enriched from blood (not recorded which). The CDR3 is CASRFRDSSTDTQYF. CDR3 in DNA: TGTGCCAGCAGATTCCGGGATAGCAGCACAGATACGCAGTATTTT.